Here is one T cell receptor beta chain with its context. The J segment lost 5 bases and the V segment lost 2 bases, leaving 3 bases of the junction unmatched. The germline gives CDR1 SGHTA, CDR2 FQGNSA. The CDR3 has 14 residues. This record comes from a study of blood T cells in healthy people across ages. Drawn from each donor were around 9.1 milliliters of peripheral blood. For the second PCR, which ran for about 7 to 11 cycles, a sample-barcoded 5' primer and a J-beta primer mix were used. TCRdb ran MiXCR on the 5' RACE reads and lists one entry per CDR3 protein. This sample has over 300,000 distinct CDR3 sequences, with 50% to 60% found just once.

The rearrangement uses TRBV7-2 and TRBJ2-5; TRBD2 aligns across 9 bases. This TCR was sampled from a man between 60 and 70 years old in good health. Sequencing used blood. DNA for the CDR3: TGTGCCAGCAGCTTACTGGGACTAGCCGAGACCCAGTACTTC. This encodes CASSLLGLAETQYF.